This record looks at one T cell receptor beta chain sequence and its context. The sample belongs to a study of beta chain features in type 1 diabetes. Trimming left V 3 bases short and J 2 bases short, with 12 bases between. The CDR3 is 15 residues long. The germline gives CDR1 SEHNR, CDR2 FQNEAQ (reference sequence). Expressed TCRB transcripts were sequenced because the entire RNA isolate underwent reverse transcription. Libraries were prepared by immunoSEQ multiplex PCR; TCRdb keeps only in-frame clonotypes and omits some of them. The sample records around 430,000 clones, roughly 31% being singletons.

The receptor comes from a man aged 18 to 29 in good health. What was sequenced was naive CD4+ T cells from blood. This chain connects TRBV7-9 to TRBJ2-3, with D perhaps TRBD2 (5 bases). The CDR3 is CASSFAGSVTDTQYF. CDR3 nucleotide sequence: TGTGCCAGCAGCTTCGCGGGCTCTGTCACAGATACGCAGTATTTT.